The source of this T cell receptor beta chain is a study of blood T cell repertoires in COVID-19. Here immunoSEQ multiplex PCR was the method, and the copy in TCRdb shows in-frame clones only, minus some. The sample contains 140,000 to 150,000 clones, about four fifths of which appear only once. Germline CDR1 and CDR2: SNHLY and FYNNEI. V lost 7 bases, J lost 10 bases, and 18 bases stayed unmatched. The length of the CDR3 is 16 residues. The specimen sequenced was PBMCs or T cells enriched from blood (not recorded which). The sequence derives from a woman between 45 and 60 years old with acute COVID-19. V usage is TRBV2 and J usage is TRBJ2-1; 8 bases fit TRBD2. CDR3 nucleotide sequence: TGTGCCAGCACCGAACCCCTAGCGGGCCCCACGGGGGAGCAGTTCTTC. Its protein product is CASTEPLAGPTGEQFF.